This T cell receptor beta chain was identified during a study of T cell changes during pregnancy in multiple sclerosis. The table came from immunoSEQ multiplex PCR; TCRdb's copy has only in-frame clones and leaves some out. The data show 40,000 or so clones, almost 95% seen once. This sample comprised CD8+ T cells from peripheral blood mononuclear cells, obtained in the third trimester of pregnancy. The receptor was derived from a female donor with multiple sclerosis, enrolled in a pregnancy study.

The CDR3 reads CASIPRDSAYEQYF. The CDR3 DNA follows: TGTGCCAGCATCCCACGGGACAGCGCCTACGAGCAGTACTTC. The genes are TRBV28 and TRBJ2-7, with 7 nucleotides matching TRBD1. Trimming cost V 7 bases and J 2 bases; bases outside gene matches: 8. CDR3 size: 14 residues. Germline-derived CDR1 and CDR2 are MDHEN and SYDVKM.